This is a list of T cell receptor beta chains from one sample in a study of TIL therapy for anti-PD-1-resistant metastatic lung cancer. Sequencing used immunoSEQ multiplex PCR; TCRdb keeps in-frame clones, though not all of them. The sample consists of 25,000 to 40,000 clones, 74% of them appearing once. The sequencing here drew on blood, taken at baseline. The receptors derive from a woman aged 30-79 years with non-small cell lung cancer. Both conserved end residues are part of each CDR3. A D gene is named only where the DNA matches it firmly. Size tells how often a clone was seen (once, few, many) or the class of an expanded clone, and some rows leave it out.

j_gene,d_gene,abundance,v_gene,CDR3aa,CDR3nt
TRBJ2-7,TRBD2,-,TRBV28,CASSPHDSGRLIEQYF,TGTGCCAGCAGTCCCCACGACAGCGGGAGACTGATCGAGCAGTACTTC
TRBJ1-5,TRBD1,-,TRBV15,CATSRPGQPAQGNQPQHF,TGTGCCACCAGCCGACCGGGACAGCCCGCTCAGGGCAATCAGCCCCAGCATTTT
TRBJ2-7,TRBD2,-,TRBV2,CASSERTSRYEQYF,TGTGCCAGCAGTGAAAGGACTAGCAGGTACGAGCAGTACTTC
TRBJ2-1,-,-,TRBV5-6,CASSLGAILSYNEQFF,TGTGCCAGCAGCTTGGGGGCGATACTCTCCTACAATGAGCAGTTCTTC
TRBJ1-5,-,-,TRBV25-1,CASSGRQPQHF,TGTGCCAGCAGTGGCAGACAGCCCCAGCATTTT
TRBJ1-3,-,-,TRBV5-1,CASSLTWRGGNTIYF,TGCGCCAGCAGCTTGACATGGCGGGGGGGAAACACCATATATTTT
TRBJ2-1,TRBD2,medium-sized,TRBV5-1,CASRLAGNEQFF,TGCGCCAGCAGGCTAGCGGGAAATGAGCAGTTCTTC
TRBJ2-1,TRBD2,-,TRBV4-1,CASSQGGLGRGEQFF,TGCGCCAGCAGCCAAGGGGGTCTCGGGAGGGGCGAGCAGTTCTTC
TRBJ2-7,-,few,TRBV5-6,CASSPRHSYEQYF,TGTGCCAGCAGCCCCAGGCACTCCTACGAGCAGTACTTC
TRBJ1-1,TRBD1,-,TRBV7-2,CASSQHRGNTEAFF,TGTGCCAGCAGCCAACACAGGGGTAACACTGAAGCTTTCTTT
TRBJ1-5,-,-,TRBV12-5,CASASVSVGQPQHF,TGTGCTAGTGCCTCGGTCTCGGTCGGTCAGCCCCAGCATTTT
TRBJ1-3,-,-,TRBV6-1,CASSERTGNTIYF,TGTGCCAGCAGTGAAAGGACGGGAAACACCATATATTTT
TRBJ1-5,TRBD1,few,TRBV2,CASSEAQGYQPQHF,TGTGCCAGCAGTGAAGCACAGGGGTATCAGCCCCAGCATTTT
TRBJ1-4,-,-,TRBV5-1,CASRRQVNEKLFF,TGCGCCAGCAGGCGCCAGGTTAATGAAAAACTGTTTTTT
TRBJ2-3,TRBD2,-,TRBV7-9,CASSLSSGSTDTQYF,TGTGCCAGCAGCTTGTCTAGCGGGAGTACAGATACGCAGTATTTT
TRBJ2-7,TRBD1,-,TRBV5-1,CASSLAGQHYEQYF,TGCGCCAGCAGCTTGGCGGGACAGCACTACGAGCAGTACTTC
TRBJ2-7,-,-,TRBV15,CATSREASYEQYF,TGTGCCACCAGCAGAGAAGCTTCCTACGAGCAGTACTTC
TRBJ1-1,-,-,TRBV4-2,CASSQVGEGLRRGNTEAFF,TGTGCCAGCAGCCAAGTGGGTGAGGGATTAAGAAGGGGAAACACTGAAGCTTTCTTT
TRBJ1-4,TRBD1,-,TRBV5-4,CASSFDRGNEKLFF,TGTGCCAGCAGCTTCGACAGGGGTAATGAAAAACTGTTTTTT
TRBJ2-5,-,-,TRBV4-1,CASSQDPTSQETQYF,TGCGCCAGCAGCCAAGATCCTACGTCTCAAGAGACCCAGTACTTC
TRBJ2-3,TRBD2,-,TRBV11-2,CASSNSGRAGRDTQYF,TGTGCCAGCAGCAATAGCGGGAGGGCCGGTCGTGATACGCAGTATTTT
TRBJ2-7,-,-,TRBV4-2,CASSQDGRPDREQYF,TGTGCCAGCAGCCAAGATGGGCGGCCGGATCGCGAGCAGTACTTC
TRBJ2-7,TRBD2,-,TRBV27,CASSLRTSGPRGEQYF,TGTGCCAGCAGTTTACGGACTAGCGGGCCCCGGGGCGAGCAGTACTTC
TRBJ2-1,-,-,TRBV7-9,CASSPPRLYNEQFF,TGTGCCAGCAGCCCCCCACGCCTGTACAATGAGCAGTTCTTC
TRBJ1-1,-,-,TRBV6-1,CASTSLGGVTEAFF,TGTGCCAGCACATCGCTTGGGGGGGTCACTGAAGCTTTCTTT
TRBJ1-2,-,-,TRBV5-1,CASSLALGAYGYTF,TGCGCCAGCAGCTTGGCCCTGGGGGCCTATGGCTACACCTTC
TRBJ2-7,TRBD1,-,TRBV30,CSWGTGTESYEQYF,TGTTCCTGGGGTACCGGGACAGAATCCTACGAGCAGTACTTC
TRBJ2-7,TRBD2,once,TRBV10-2,CASRPGLAGYEQYF,TGCGCCAGTAGACCGGGACTAGCGGGATACGAGCAGTACTTC
TRBJ2-5,-,-,TRBV4-1,CASSQVVGLGTQYF,TGCGCCAGCAGCCAAGTGGTAGGGTTGGGGACCCAGTACTTC
TRBJ2-3,-,few,TRBV5-1,CASSDPSGTDTQYF,TGCGCCAGCAGCGACCCATCGGGCACAGATACGCAGTATTTT
TRBJ2-7,-,-,TRBV7-2,CASSLLWGYEQYF,TGTGCCAGCAGCCTCTTGTGGGGTTACGAGCAGTACTTC
TRBJ2-5,-,-,TRBV11-2,CASRNQGRETQYF,TGTGCCAGCAGAAACCAGGGGAGAGAGACCCAGTACTTC
TRBJ2-1,TRBD2,-,TRBV7-8,CASSPLAGPYNEQFF,TGTGCCAGCAGCCCCCTAGCGGGTCCCTACAATGAGCAGTTCTTC
TRBJ1-1,TRBD1,-,TRBV19,CASSPQGVWNTEAFF,TGTGCCAGTAGTCCTCAGGGGGTGTGGAACACTGAAGCTTTCTTT